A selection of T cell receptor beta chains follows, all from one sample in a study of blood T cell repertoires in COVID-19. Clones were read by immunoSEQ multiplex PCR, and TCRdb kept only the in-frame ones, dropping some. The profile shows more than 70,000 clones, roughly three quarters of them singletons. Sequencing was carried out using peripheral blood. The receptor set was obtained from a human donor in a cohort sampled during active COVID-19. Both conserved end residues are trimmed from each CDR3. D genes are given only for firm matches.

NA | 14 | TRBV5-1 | ASSLYSSVNYNEQF
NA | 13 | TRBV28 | ASSLWQDSSYEQY
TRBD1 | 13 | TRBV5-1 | ASSPGQGDRKEQY
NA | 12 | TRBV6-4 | ASSDIGGRDGYT
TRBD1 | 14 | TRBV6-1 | ASSEEGQGPYNEQF
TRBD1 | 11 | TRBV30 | AWRETGAYEQY
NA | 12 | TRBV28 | ASSPPLNTGELF
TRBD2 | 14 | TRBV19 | ASSRRSGSFTGELF
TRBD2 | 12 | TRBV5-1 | ASRGLAGTGELF
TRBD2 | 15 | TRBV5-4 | ASSPGGAGEAKNIQY
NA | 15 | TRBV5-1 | ASSLGGGDKRLQPQH
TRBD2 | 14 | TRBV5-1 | ASSKLPLAGGDEQY
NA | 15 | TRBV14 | ASSQDWGSNRPGELF
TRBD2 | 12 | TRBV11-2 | ASSLERGNNEQF
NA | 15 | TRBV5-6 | ASSLASRNSNTGELF
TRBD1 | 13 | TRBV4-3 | ASSQDPQGGQPQH
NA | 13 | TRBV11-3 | ASSLDLGGANEQF
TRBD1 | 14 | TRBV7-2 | ASSLATGGYNSPLH
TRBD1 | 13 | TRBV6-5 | ASSRTGEWQETQY
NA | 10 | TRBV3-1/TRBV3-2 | ASSEGQETQY
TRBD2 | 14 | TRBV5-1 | ASSLGASGAQETQY
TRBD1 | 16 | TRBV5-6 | ASSVDRDLFSYNSPLH
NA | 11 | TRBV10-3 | AISPRTDTEAF
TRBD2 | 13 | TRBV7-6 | ASSPNRGGTDTQY
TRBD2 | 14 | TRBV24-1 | ATSDARLAGVYEQY
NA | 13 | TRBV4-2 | ASRSGQLSGNTIY
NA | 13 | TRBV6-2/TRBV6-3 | ASSYLAAGTGELF
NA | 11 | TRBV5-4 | ASSPTANYGYT
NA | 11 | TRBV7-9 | ASSFQGIGELF
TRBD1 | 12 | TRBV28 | ASSFDRASYEQY
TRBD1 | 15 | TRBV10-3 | ASKPGQSYSTNEKLF
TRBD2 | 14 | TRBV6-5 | ASSYSGGPPFYEQY
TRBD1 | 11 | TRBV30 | AWSRDRPRGYT
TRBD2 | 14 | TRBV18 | ASSPPASGRMEEQY
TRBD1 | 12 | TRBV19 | ASSRDRGADTQY
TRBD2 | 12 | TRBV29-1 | SALAGEATGELF
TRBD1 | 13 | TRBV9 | ASSARDRTYNEQF
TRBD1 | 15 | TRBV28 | ASSFFQGQLSGNTIY
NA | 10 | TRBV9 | ASNREVGELF
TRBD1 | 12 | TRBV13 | ASSSRQGLTEAF
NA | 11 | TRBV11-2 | ASSLRDTGELF
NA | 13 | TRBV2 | ASNLNKQGSGGYT
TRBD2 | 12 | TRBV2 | ASRGSGRTGELF
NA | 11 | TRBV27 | ASREAAYNEQF
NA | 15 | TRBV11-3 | ASSPRGGISGYNEQF
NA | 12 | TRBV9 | ASSVGGGNSPLH
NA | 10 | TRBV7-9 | ASSRGGETQY
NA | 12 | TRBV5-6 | ASSLREPNQPQH
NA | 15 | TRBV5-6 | ASSGRAGSSYNSPLH
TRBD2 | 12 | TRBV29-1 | SAGLAGATDTQY
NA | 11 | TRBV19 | ATRVGGDYGYT
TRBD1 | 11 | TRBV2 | ASRQGASTEAF
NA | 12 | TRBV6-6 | ASSSTTTNEKLF
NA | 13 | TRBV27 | ASSLWGPGANVLT
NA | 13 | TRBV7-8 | ASSLERAGLGPQH